Listed below are T cell receptor beta chains from one sample, sequenced in a study of CD8 T cells in ankylosing spondylitis. TCRdb re-analysed the 5' RACE reads in MiXCR, keeping a single row per CDR3 protein. The sample has about 220,000 distinct CDR3 sequences, roughly 6.6% seen once. The sequenced sample consisted of blood, either unsorted or a sorted T cell fraction (not recorded which). The receptors stem from a male donor with ankylosing spondylitis. CDR3s include the opening cysteine and the closing phenylalanine or tryptophan. The D gene is left open where the match is weak. Not every row has a clone size; where given, it reads once, few, many or a size class.

d_call	v_call	clone_size	j_call	cdr3_nt	cdr3_aa
-	TRBV20-1	-	TRBJ1-5	TGCAGTGCTAGAAGGGGTCGGGGCCTCCATCAGCCCCAGCATTTT	CSARRGRGLHQPQHF
-	TRBV7-9	many	TRBJ2-7	TGTGCCAGCAGCAACCAACTCGGACAGATCTACGAGCAGTACTTC	CASSNQLGQIYEQYF
-	TRBV9	many	TRBJ1-1	TGTGCCAGCAGCGCCCTGGGGGCAGGTTTTGAAGCTTTCTTT	CASSALGAGFEAFF
TRBD2	TRBV27	many	TRBJ2-2	TGTGCCAGCCGACGCAGTATCGGCGGGAGGCCTTCAAACACCGGGGAGCTGTTTTTT	CASRRSIGGRPSNTGELFF
TRBD1	TRBV7-9	many	TRBJ2-1	TGTGCCAGCAGCTTAGCGACAGGGGACTACAATGAGCAGTTCTTC	CASSLATGDYNEQFF
-	TRBV6-5	many	TRBJ2-1	TGTGCCAGCAGTTACTCAGGCAACTACAATGAGCAGTTCTTC	CASSYSGNYNEQFF
TRBD2	TRBV19	many	TRBJ2-1	TGTGCCAGTAGTGCCTTATTCCGGACTAGCTTGGGGAATGAGCAGTTCTTC	CASSALFRTSLGNEQFF
-	TRBV7-9	few	TRBJ1-2	TGTGCCAGCAGCGGGCCCTTCGTGCCAGGCTACACCTTC	CASSGPFVPGYTF
-	TRBV7-9	-	TRBJ1-1	TGTGCCAGCAGAATTCGGAACACTGAAGCTTTCTTT	CASRIRNTEAFF
-	TRBV5-1	few	TRBJ2-7	TGCGCCAGCAGCTTTGTAGGTACAGACAACGAGCAGTACTTC	CASSFVGTDNEQYF
TRBD1	TRBV12-3/TRBV12-4	few	TRBJ1-5	TGTGCCAGCAGTTCATCATACAGGGGTAGCAATCAGCCCCAGCATTTT	CASSSSYRGSNQPQHF
-	TRBV7-8	many	TRBJ1-5	TGTGCCAGCAGCACCAGTAGCAATCAGCCCCAGCATTTT	CASSTSSNQPQHF
TRBD2	TRBV7-8	many	TRBJ2-1	TGTGCCAGCAGCCTAGCGGTCTCCTACAATGAGCAGTTCTTC	CASSLAVSYNEQFF
-	TRBV7-9	few	TRBJ1-2	TGTGCCAGCAGCTTAGAGGCCTGGGGCTACACCTTC	CASSLEAWGYTF
-	TRBV4-1	many	TRBJ2-7	TGCGCCAGCAGCCCCCAATACCGGACGGGCTACGAGCAGTACTTC	CASSPQYRTGYEQYF
-	TRBV24-1	many	TRBJ2-2	TGTGCCACCAGTGAGAGCTCGTGGCCCGGGGAGCTGTTTTTT	CATSESSWPGELFF
-	TRBV7-9	many	TRBJ2-5	TGTGCCAGCAGCTTAGGGCGCGGACAGCAAGAGACCCAGTACTTC	CASSLGRGQQETQYF
-	TRBV7-9	many	TRBJ2-2	TGTGCCAGCAGCTTAGTGGTGGACAGTCGGGACACCGGGGAGCTGTTTTTT	CASSLVVDSRDTGELFF
-	TRBV28	many	TRBJ2-5	TGTGCCAGCAGTTCCCGACTACAGTACCAAGAGACCCAGTACTTC	CASSSRLQYQETQYF
-	TRBV20-1	few	TRBJ2-7	TGCAGTGCTAGAGAAGCCCCGCTGGGGTACGAGCAGTACTTC	CSAREAPLGYEQYF
-	TRBV7-9	many	TRBJ1-2	TGTGCCAGCAGCTTAGCGGGGGCGACTACTAACTATGGCTACACCTTC	CASSLAGATTNYGYTF
-	TRBV2	many	TRBJ2-7	TGTGCCAGCAGTGGGGACCACCAAACCTACGAGCAGTACTTC	CASSGDHQTYEQYF
-	TRBV4-1	-	TRBJ2-7	TGCGCCAGCAGCCAAGTTACAGGGACCAGTCGCGAGCAGTACTTC	CASSQVTGTSREQYF
-	TRBV30	few	TRBJ2-1	TGTGCCTGCAGGGGTTACGCCAATGAGCAGTTCTTC	CACRGYANEQFF
-	TRBV6-2/TRBV6-3	few	TRBJ2-1	TGTGCCAGCATGGATTACAATGAGCAGTTCTTC	CASMDYNEQFF